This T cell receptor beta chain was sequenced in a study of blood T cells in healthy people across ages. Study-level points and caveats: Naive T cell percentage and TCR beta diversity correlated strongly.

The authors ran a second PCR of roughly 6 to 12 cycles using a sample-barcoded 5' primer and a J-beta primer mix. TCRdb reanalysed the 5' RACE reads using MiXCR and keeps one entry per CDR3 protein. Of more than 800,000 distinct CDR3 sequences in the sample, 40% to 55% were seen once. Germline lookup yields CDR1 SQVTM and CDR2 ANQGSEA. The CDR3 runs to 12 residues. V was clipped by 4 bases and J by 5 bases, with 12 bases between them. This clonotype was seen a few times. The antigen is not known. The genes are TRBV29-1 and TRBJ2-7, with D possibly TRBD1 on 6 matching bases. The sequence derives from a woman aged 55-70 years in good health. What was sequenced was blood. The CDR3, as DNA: TGCAGCGTTGGACAGGTCTATGACGAGCAGTACTTC. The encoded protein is CSVGQVYDEQYF.